Listed here are 20 T cell receptor beta chains from one sample, sequenced in a study of cytomegalovirus exposure and HLA in healthy donors. The PCR made use of 60 Vbeta and 13 Jbeta primers. TCRdb's table, derived via immunoSEQ multiplex PCR, lists solely in-frame clones and lacks some. The sample consists of about 170,000 clones, around 73% of them appearing once. The sample comprised PBMCs. The receptors come from a woman aged 18-35 years in good health and CMV-seropositive.

The chain links TRBV6-1 to TRBJ1-1; 7 nucleotides line up with TRBD1. Germline values: CDR1 MNHNS, CDR2 SASEGT. With V trimmed by 6 bases and J by 10 bases, 11 bases remained unmatched. The CDR3 spans 13 residues. CDR3 nucleotides: TGTGCCAGCAGCGGTGGTTTACAGGGGAGAGCTTTCTTT. Translated: CASSGGLQGRAFF.

A few counts support this clone. This chain connects TRBV7-8 to TRBJ1-2; D perhaps matches TRBD1 (6 bases). The V and J ends lost 0 bases and 4 bases respectively, with 12 bases between them. The CDR3 length is 15 residues. Germline values: CDR1 SGHVS, CDR2 FQNEAQ. This chain's CDR3 is CASSLAQGLGYGYTF. For the CDR3, the DNA is TGTGCCAGCAGCTTAGCACAGGGCTTAGGCTATGGCTACACCTTC.

This clone was picked up a small number of times. The chain is built from TRBV30 and TRBJ2-2; D remains ambiguous. The CDR3 is 13 amino acids. Germline assignment: CDR1 GTSNPN and CDR2 SVGIG (reference sequence). Trimming removed 3 bases at V and 2 bases at J, with 7 bases between. Here the CDR3 reads CAWRSSNTGELFF. CDR3 nucleotides: TGTGCCTGGAGGTCTTCCAACACCGGGGAGCTGTTTTTT.

The CDR3 is CASSQERNTRAFF. DNA of the CDR3: TGTGCCAGCAGCCAAGAAAGGAACACCAGGGCGTTCTTC. This rearrangement joins TRBV14 to TRBJ2-1, with a weak D call TRBD1 (5 bases). The V gene lost 0 bases and the J gene lost 15 bases, with 15 bases spanning the gap. The CDR3 is 13 amino acids. Germline lookup yields CDR1 SGHDN and CDR2 FVKESK.

The chain couples TRBV6-6 to TRBJ1-1; D is unresolved. CDR1 is MNHNY and CDR2 is SVGAGI in the germline V gene (reference sequence). The V end was cut by 0 bases, the J end by 0 bases, with 11 bases between. The CDR3 is made up of 16 amino acids. The CDR3 region is CASSYSHPDMNTEAFF. CDR3 coding DNA: TGTGCCAGCAGTTACTCCCATCCTGACATGAACACTGAAGCTTTCTTT.

The genes are TRBV4-1 and TRBJ2-7; 9 positions agree with TRBD1. CDR1 is MGHRA and CDR2 is YSYEKL in the germline V gene. Trimming cost V 4 bases and J 4 bases; bases outside gene matches: 5. The CDR3 is 14 amino acids. CDR3 coding DNA: TGCGCCAGCAGCCGAGAGACAGGGGGTTACGAGCAGTACTTC. Its protein is CASSRETGGYEQYF.

This chain links TRBV4-2 with TRBJ1-4, with 7 positions matching TRBD1. The CDR3 runs 15 residues. The germline V gene encodes CDR1 LGHNA and CDR2 YNFKEQ. V dropped 3 bases and J dropped 8; count of bases not matched to a gene: 9. The CDR3 region has the DNA TGTGCCAGCAGCCACTGGGAACAGGGGAACGAAAAACTGTTTTTT. This translates into CASSHWEQGNEKLFF.

This chain links TRBV5-1 with TRBJ2-5, with D perhaps TRBD1 (6 bases). The CDR3 loop spans 16 amino acids. The germline gives CDR1 SGHRS, CDR2 YFSETQ. Between the trimmed V and J ends, which lost 4 bases and 6 bases, there was a span of 22 bases. The CDR3 region is CASSLQGSAFEKTQYF. The CDR3 DNA reads TGCGCCAGCAGCCTGCAGGGGTCGGCTTTTGAGAAGACCCAGTACTTC.

CDR3 loop: CASSSTGAGNTIYF. The CDR3 coding sequence is TGTGCCAGCAGCTCCACAGGGGCTGGAAACACCATATATTTT. J is TRBJ1-3 and V is TRBV7-2; 7 bases line up with TRBD1. The CDR3 runs to 14 residues. Trimming removed 4 bases from V and 2 bases from J; junction bases left unmatched: 2. Germline V lookup: CDR1 SGHTA, CDR2 FQGNSA.

V usage is TRBV29-1 and J usage is TRBJ1-1, with D possibly being TRBD1 (6 bases). This CDR3 has 14 residues. V was trimmed by 3 bases and J by 4 bases, leaving 15 bases between them. Germline values: CDR1 SQVTM, CDR2 ANQGSEA. The CDR3 reads CSVETAGGPTEAFF. The CDR3 DNA is TGCAGCGTTGAGACTGCGGGGGGCCCCACTGAAGCTTTCTTT.

The chain links TRBV19 to TRBJ1-1, with 8 nucleotides matching TRBD1. The length of the CDR3 is 17 residues. The germline CDR1 and CDR2 sequences are LNHDA and SQIVND (reference sequence). V was clipped by 7 bases and J by 0 bases; unmatched bases: 13. The CDR3 sequence: CASIPRDRRFLNTEAFF. Here the CDR3 DNA reads TGTGCCAGTATCCCCCGGGACAGGCGATTTTTGAACACTGAAGCTTTCTTT.

The V gene is TRBV10-3, the J gene TRBJ2-1; 9 bases align to TRBD1. The length of the CDR3 is 16 residues. Germline CDR1 and CDR2: ENHRY and SYGVKD. J was trimmed by 6 bases and V by 5 bases; bases with no gene match: 11. CDR3 sequence (DNA): TGTGCCATCAGTTTTGACCGGGACAGGGAGGGCAATGAGCAGTTCTTC. It is translated as CAISFDRDREGNEQFF.

This chain joins TRBV18 and TRBJ2-4, with 9 bases matching TRBD2. Trimming removed 0 bases from V and 6 bases from J; junction bases left unmatched: 3. This CDR3 comprises 15 residues. Germline CDR1 KGHSH, CDR2 LQKENI. The CDR3 sequence: CASSPPGGGVNIQYF. The CDR3 bases are TGTGCCAGCTCACCACCAGGCGGGGGGGTAAACATTCAGTACTTC. Supplemented by reference TRBV18 and TRBJ2-4, the full variable domain reads NAGVMQNPRHLVRRRGQEARLRCSPMKGHSHVYWYRQLPEEGLKFMVYLQKENIIDESGMPKERFSAEFPKEGPSILRIQQVVRGDSAAYFCASSPPGGGVNIQYFGAGTRLSVL.

The V gene is TRBV27, the J gene TRBJ1-5; the D gene is possibly TRBD1 (6 bases). The germline V and J ends were trimmed by 2 bases and 7 bases, with 12 bases remaining between them. The CDR3 spans 14 residues. Per germline, CDR1 MNHEY and CDR2 SMNVEV (reference sequence). CDR3 loop: CASSLAQGSQPQHF. The DNA for the CDR3 is TGTGCCAGCAGTTTAGCACAGGGCAGCCAGCCCCAGCATTTT.

V gene TRBV9 combines with J gene TRBJ1-1; D is undetermined. CDR1 SGDLS and CDR2 YYNGEE come from the germline V gene. The CDR3 loop spans 13 amino acids. V dropped 1 base and J dropped 1 base, with 5 bases sitting between them. The CDR3 reads CASSVRGNTEAFF. CDR3 in DNA: TGTGCCAGCAGCGTACGAGGGAACACTGAAGCTTTCTTT.

On this clone: One base away lies a much larger clone, so this may be a sequencing read error. J is TRBJ2-1 and V is TRBV5-1; 7 positions match TRBD1. After removal of 0 bases from V and 7 bases from J, the junction contained 16 bases not matched to a gene. In germline, CDR1 is SGHRS, CDR2 YFSETQ. This CDR3 comprises 18 residues. The CDR3 DNA follows: TGCGCCAGCAGCTTGGGGGGCACAACCGGGACAGAGGTGAATGAGCAGTTCTTC. This gives the protein CASSLGGTTGTEVNEQFF.

This chain links TRBV27 with TRBJ2-7, with a tentative D call TRBD2 (5 bases). This CDR3 is 13 amino acids long. The V gene lost 3 bases and the J gene lost 6 bases, with 12 bases spanning the gap. Germline-derived CDR1 and CDR2 are MNHEY and SMNVEV (reference sequence). The CDR3 DNA is TGTGCCAGCAGTTTCCCCGGCGAGGGCGAGCAGTACTTC. Its protein is CASSFPGEGEQYF.

This clone was seen more than once but under ten times. The V and J genes are TRBV19 and TRBJ2-1, with a weak D call TRBD1 (5 bases). The CDR3 totals 15 residues. Germline V gene lookup returns CDR1 LNHDA and CDR2 SQIVND (reference sequence). Between the trimmed V and J ends, which lost 9 bases and 0 bases, there was a span of 15 bases. The CDR3 DNA sequence: TGTGCCAGCGCCGCTAGGGGTAGCTCCTACAATGAGCAGTTCTTC. Encoded protein: CASAARGSSYNEQFF.

This chain uses TRBV9 with TRBJ2-1; 8 positions match TRBD1. In germline, CDR1 is SGDLS, CDR2 YYNGEE. CDR3 length: 15 amino acids. The ends lost 3 bases at V and 8 bases at J; junction bases unmatched: 10. This CDR3 reads CASSATGRGLDEQFF. The CDR3 DNA reads as TGTGCCAGCAGCGCAACGGGCAGGGGGCTGGATGAGCAGTTCTTC. Complete variable domain (other parts from reference TRBV9 and TRBJ2-1): DSGVTQTPKHLITATGQRVTLRCSPRSGDLSVYWYQQSLDQGLQFLIQYYNGEERAKGNILERFSAQQFPDLHSELNLSSLELGDSALYFCASSATGRGLDEQFFGPGTRLTVL.

This chain connects TRBV7-6 to TRBJ2-3; 9 bases map to TRBD1. CDR1 is SGHVS and CDR2 is FNYEAQ in the germline V gene. CDR3 size: 15 residues. J lost 6 bases, V lost 2 bases, and 6 bases had no gene match. CDR3 protein: CASSLTTGGADTQYF. For the CDR3, the DNA is TGTGCCAGCAGCTTAACTACAGGGGGCGCCGATACGCAGTATTTT.